This is a list of T cell receptor beta chains from one sample in a study of shared T cell receptors in the human thymus. Profiling relied on immunoSEQ multiplex PCR, and the TCRdb table lists in-frame clones only, not all of them. The sample consists of some 700,000 clones, 88% of them appearing once. This sample also appeared in a second study, on human thymus T cells.

Specimen: thymocytes. These receptors were obtained from a boy under two years old with a congenital heart defect. Each CDR3 is given with its conserved first and last residue. Fields, in order: CDR3 protein, CDR3 DNA, D gene, clone size, J gene, V gene. The D gene is left open where the match is weak. Not every row has a clone size; where given, it reads once, few, many or a size class.

CDR3: CASSAVTGGNQPQHF
DNA: TGTGCCAGCAGCGCGGTGACAGGGGGCAATCAGCCCCAGCATTTT
D: TRBD1
size: NA
J: TRBJ1-5
V: TRBV5-5

CDR3: CASSISPSGTPYEQYF
DNA: TGTGCCAGTAGTATTTCCCCTAGCGGGACTCCCTACGAGCAGTACTTC
D: TRBD2
size: NA
J: TRBJ2-7
V: TRBV19

CDR3: CASRPAALAGGYNEQFF
DNA: TGTGCCAGCAGGCCAGCGGCCTTAGCGGGAGGGTACAATGAGCAGTTCTTC
D: TRBD2
size: NA
J: TRBJ2-1
V: TRBV25-1

CDR3: CAWWDRANSPLHF
DNA: TGTGCCTGGTGGGACAGGGCGAATTCACCCCTCCACTTT
D: TRBD1
size: NA
J: TRBJ1-6
V: TRBV30

CDR3: CASSPSGTPEQYF
DNA: TGTGCCAGCTCACCAAGCGGGACACCAGAGCAGTACTTC
D: NA
size: NA
J: TRBJ2-7
V: TRBV18

CDR3: CASSPNPTPSSYNEQFF
DNA: TGTGCCAGCAGCCCTAATCCTACCCCGAGCTCCTACAATGAGCAGTTCTTC
D: NA
size: once
J: TRBJ2-1
V: TRBV13

CDR3: CASSDPSNEMGGLGEQYF
DNA: TGTGCCAGCAGTGACCCATCGAATGAAATGGGAGGGTTGGGGGAGCAGTACTTC
D: TRBD2
size: NA
J: TRBJ2-7
V: TRBV25-1

CDR3: CASSYSRGSRGYTF
DNA: TGTGCCAGCAGTTACTCGAGGGGGTCTCGGGGCTACACCTTC
D: NA
size: NA
J: TRBJ1-2
V: TRBV6-8

CDR3: CATSRGEERDRGLNQPQHF
DNA: TGTGCCACCAGCAGAGGGGAAGAACGAGACAGGGGCCTCAATCAGCCCCAGCATTTT
D: TRBD1
size: NA
J: TRBJ1-5
V: TRBV15

CDR3: CSGLPPNEQFF
DNA: TGCAGTGGGCTCCCCCCAAATGAGCAGTTCTTC
D: NA
size: NA
J: TRBJ2-1
V: TRBV20-1

CDR3: CASSGSGGAGDTQYF
DNA: TGTGCCAGCAGTGGCTCGGGGGGCGCGGGAGATACGCAGTATTTT
D: NA
size: NA
J: TRBJ2-3
V: TRBV28

CDR3: CASSPNRGLSNQPQHF
DNA: TGTGCCAGCAGTCCGAACAGGGGGCTTAGCAATCAGCCCCAGCATTTT
D: TRBD1
size: NA
J: TRBJ1-5
V: TRBV28

CDR3: CASGLGTGSTYEQYF
DNA: TGTGCTAGTGGTTTGGGGACAGGGTCGACCTACGAGCAGTACTTC
D: TRBD1
size: once
J: TRBJ2-7
V: TRBV12-5

CDR3: CASSPYPEREGVYEQYF
DNA: TGTGCCAGCAGCCCGTATCCGGAGCGGGAGGGCGTATACGAGCAGTACTTC
D: TRBD2
size: NA
J: TRBJ2-7
V: TRBV5-4

CDR3: CASSQSGKKTEAFF
DNA: TGTGCCAGCAGCCAATCGGGTAAGAAAACTGAAGCTTTCTTT
D: NA
size: NA
J: TRBJ1-1
V: TRBV11-2

CDR3: CASSLDPGKGSGTHNEQFF
DNA: TGTGCCAGCAGCTTAGATCCGGGGAAAGGTTCGGGAACCCACAATGAGCAGTTCTTC
D: NA
size: NA
J: TRBJ2-1
V: TRBV11-3

CDR3: CASSLAGYRGTGELFF
DNA: TGTGCCAGCAGCTTGGCAGGGTACAGGGGCACCGGGGAGCTGTTTTTT
D: TRBD1
size: NA
J: TRBJ2-2
V: TRBV5-4

CDR3: CASSIDQSYGYTF
DNA: TGTGCCAGTAGTATAGATCAGTCATATGGCTACACCTTC
D: NA
size: NA
J: TRBJ1-2
V: TRBV19

CDR3: CASSWGPVDSVEYEQYF
DNA: TGTGCCAGCAGCTGGGGACCGGTGGACAGTGTGGAGTACGAGCAGTACTTC
D: NA
size: NA
J: TRBJ2-7
V: TRBV7-9

CDR3: CASSLNLWAREGGEAFF
DNA: TGTGCCAGCAGTTTAAATCTCTGGGCGCGCGAGGGGGGGGAAGCTTTCTTT
D: NA
size: NA
J: TRBJ1-1
V: TRBV27

CDR3: CASSPHLGGTSTAVHF
DNA: TGTGCCAGCAGCCCCCATCTGGGAGGTACCAGTACGGCCGTGCATTTT
D: NA
size: NA
J: TRBJ1-5
V: TRBV7-8

CDR3: CASSARPSGSYNEQFF
DNA: TGTGCCAGCAGCGCAAGACCTAGCGGGAGTTACAATGAGCAGTTCTTC
D: TRBD2
size: NA
J: TRBJ2-1
V: TRBV4-2

CDR3: CASSLVRHEEPNEQFF
DNA: TGTGCCAGCAGCTTAGTCCGGCATGAGGAACCAAATGAGCAGTTCTTC
D: NA
size: NA
J: TRBJ2-1
V: TRBV7-9

CDR3: CASSQDVPAGGYEQYF
DNA: TGTGCCAGCAGCCAAGATGTTCCAGCGGGAGGGTACGAGCAGTACTTC
D: TRBD2
size: NA
J: TRBJ2-7
V: TRBV14

CDR3: CASGADSTDTQYF
DNA: TGTGCCAGCGGAGCGGACTCCACAGATACGCAGTATTTT
D: NA
size: NA
J: TRBJ2-3
V: TRBV11-3

CDR3: CASHQGKGLAGDEQFF
DNA: TGTGCCAGCCACCAGGGGAAGGGACTAGCGGGCGATGAGCAGTTCTTC
D: TRBD2
size: once
J: TRBJ2-1
V: TRBV11-2

CDR3: CASSERRGNEQFF
DNA: TGTGCCAGCAGTGAACGGCGGGGCAATGAGCAGTTCTTC
D: NA
size: NA
J: TRBJ2-1
V: TRBV6-1

CDR3: CASSLGTSGGGRYF
DNA: TGTGCCAGCAGTTTAGGGACTAGCGGGGGGGGGCGGTATTTT
D: TRBD2
size: NA
J: TRBJ2-3
V: TRBV2

CDR3: CASSFQGVEDEQFF
DNA: TGTGCCAGCAGTTTCCAGGGGGTGGAAGATGAGCAGTTCTTC
D: TRBD1
size: NA
J: TRBJ2-1
V: TRBV28

CDR3: CAISGTSEPSTDTQYF
DNA: TGTGCCATCAGTGGGACTAGCGAACCTAGCACAGATACGCAGTATTTT
D: TRBD2
size: once
J: TRBJ2-3
V: TRBV10-3

CDR3: CASSPTGLRSNQPQHF
DNA: TGCGCCAGCAGCCCTACTGGGCTACGGAGCAATCAGCCCCAGCATTTT
D: NA
size: NA
J: TRBJ1-5
V: TRBV4-1

CDR3: CATSRDRGGRARARQQYF
DNA: TGTGCCACCAGCAGAGATCGGGGCGGGAGGGCCCGTGCTAGGCAGCAGTACTTC
D: TRBD2
size: NA
J: TRBJ2-7
V: TRBV15

CDR3: CASSQDDRGSTDTQYF
DNA: TGCGCCAGCAGCCAAGACGACAGGGGGAGCACAGATACGCAGTATTTT
D: TRBD1
size: NA
J: TRBJ2-3
V: TRBV4-3

CDR3: CASSQVGQGYSGANVLTF
DNA: TGTGCCAGCAGCCAAGTGGGACAGGGATACTCTGGGGCCAACGTCCTGACTTTC
D: TRBD1
size: NA
J: TRBJ2-6
V: TRBV14

CDR3: CASSLWTGDGANVLTF
DNA: TGTGCCAGCAGTTTATGGACAGGGGACGGGGCCAACGTCCTGACTTTC
D: TRBD1
size: few
J: TRBJ2-6
V: TRBV28

CDR3: CASSLAPNTGELFF
DNA: TGTGCCAGCAGTTTAGCGCCGAACACCGGGGAGCTGTTTTTT
D: NA
size: NA
J: TRBJ2-2
V: TRBV27

CDR3: CASSQDRAGTNNEQFF
DNA: TGTGCCAGCAGCCAAGATCGGGCAGGGACAAACAATGAGCAGTTCTTC
D: NA
size: NA
J: TRBJ2-1
V: TRBV4-2

CDR3: CASSLFRGHTEAFF
DNA: TGTGCCAGCAGCTTGTTCAGGGGGCACACTGAAGCTTTCTTT
D: TRBD1
size: NA
J: TRBJ1-1
V: TRBV5-4

CDR3: CASSQGYRDGYTF
DNA: TGCGCCAGCAGCCAAGGGTACAGGGATGGCTACACCTTC
D: NA
size: NA
J: TRBJ1-2
V: TRBV4-1